The rows below give T cell receptor beta chains drawn from one sample of a study of cytotoxic CD8 clonotypes in ibrutinib-treated CLL. TCRdb's copy holds only in-frame clones and misses some; the assay was immunoSEQ multiplex PCR. The sample lists more than 300,000 clones; more than 65% were seen once. The specimen comprised PBMCs, sampled before ibrutinib treatment. These receptors were obtained from a human donor with chronic lymphocytic leukemia. Both conserved end residues are part of each CDR3.

>TRBV29-1|TRBJ2-7
CSARTGVTYEQYF
>TRBV6-5|TRBJ1-5
CASSATVSNQPQHF
>TRBV25-1|TRBJ2-5
CASSEYGQGKETQYF
>TRBV4-2|TRBJ2-7
CASSQGPGPGYEQYF
>TRBV28|TRBJ1-1
CASSSPGQMNTEAFF
>TRBV30|TRBJ2-1
CAWSVYGDYNEQFF
>TRBV19|TRBJ2-1
CASSSGIGASGNEQFF
>TRBV6-5|TRBJ2-5
CASSYSGGQQETQYF
>TRBV1|TRBJ1-4
CTTSWGGGSNEKLFF
>TRBV11-2|TRBJ2-7
CASSFNRGLASSF
>TRBV7-6|TRBJ1-5
CASSLAAGSQPQHF
>TRBV5-1|TRBJ2-3
CASSFGQPGTDTQYF
>TRBV30|TRBJ1-2
CAWSVLRNNYGYTF
>TRBV4-2|TRBJ2-3
CASSQVVGAADTQYF
>TRBV6-5|TRBJ1-1
CASIQRGSTEAFF
>TRBV6-1|TRBJ1-5
CASSARRGYSNQPQHF
>TRBV6-6|TRBJ1-3
CASSYSSGRSGNTIYF
>TRBV27|TRBJ2-7
CASSPFNRGDYEQYF
>TRBV4-3|TRBJ1-4
CASSQDGGRGEKLFF
>TRBV11-2|TRBJ2-3
CASSLDPWGGSTDTQYF
>TRBV7-6|TRBJ2-1
CASSSPWSGTNEQFF
>TRBV14|TRBJ1-3
CASSQRTHSGNTIYF
>TRBV15|TRBJ2-1
CATSSWTSGRSNEQFF
>TRBV5-1|TRBJ2-2
CASSGGGQNTGELFF
>TRBV7-9|TRBJ1-4
CASSSRLARRANEKLFF
>TRBV6-1|TRBJ1-5
CASVGYSNQPQHF
>TRBV6-6|TRBJ1-2
CASSYSPGGEFGGYTF